The clone carrying this T cell receptor beta chain was seen a single time. The junction departs from the called germline gene at one end, perhaps through a read error. The CDR3 extends over 15 amino acids. CDR1 is SSHAT and CDR2 is FNYEAQ in the germline V gene (reference sequence). The data stem from a study of blood T cell repertoires in COVID-19. Study in general: Sites across the United States, Italy and Spain contributed samples from acute and convalescent COVID-19. The analysed material was cDNA or gDNA that came from T cells, B-cell-depleted T cells, or PBMCs.

In the original workflow: How many nucleated cells were present was estimated from reference gene primer amplification. Libraries were prepared by immunoSEQ multiplex PCR; TCRdb keeps only in-frame clonotypes and omits some of them. V and J calls and clone size are as listed in that table; D and trimming were resolved from the DNA. The data show 200,000 to 250,000 clones, around 86% seen once. The sample comprised peripheral blood. The rearrangement uses TRBV7-7 and TRBJ2-5, with D maybe TRBD1 (5 bases). The clonotype originates from a woman aged 60-75 years who had recovered from COVID-19. This CDR3 is CASSQRRAQGETQYF. Here the CDR3 DNA reads TGTGCTAGCAGCCAGCGAAGGGCGCAGGGCGAGACCCAGTACTTC.